The present TCR beta chain was sequenced within a study of T cell responses to AZD1222 COVID-19 vaccine. Libraries were prepared by immunoSEQ multiplex PCR; TCRdb keeps only in-frame clonotypes and omits some of them. The data contain some 150,000 clones, roughly 90% of them seen just once; the ten biggest clones take up more than 5%. Germline assignment: CDR1 MDHEN and CDR2 SYDVKM. V lost 5 bases and J lost 6; bases outside the gene matches: 4. This CDR3 has 14 residues. Findings and limits, study-wide: Without day 14 samples, only post-peak T cell repertoires were studied. The donor group comprised mostly white British people and more females; the analysis possibly underestimated clonal diversity.

Worth noting for this clone: Its antigen is currently unknown.

Specimen: peripheral blood, collected on day 0 of AZD1222 vaccination. The sequence was obtained from an adult in good health. The chain carries TRBV28 and TRBJ1-6, with 7 bases identical to TRBD1. The CDR3 region has the DNA TGTGCCAGCAGTAACCGGGACAGTAATTCACCCCTCCACTTT. Translating it yields CASSNRDSNSPLHF. Full variable domain (outside the CDR3, taken from reference TRBV28 and TRBJ1-6): DVKVTQSSRYLVKRTGEKVFLECVQDMDHENMFWYRQDPGLGLRLIYFSYDVKMKEKGDIPEGYSVSREKKERFSLILESASTNQTSMYLCASSNRDSNSPLHFGNGTRLTVT.